This is a list of T cell receptor beta chains from one sample in a study of T cell repertoires in cytomegalovirus infection. Using its own MiXCR run on the reads, TCRdb lists one record per CDR3 protein. This table has hundreds of thousands of distinct CDR3 sequences, roughly 9.5% appearing once. Source material: PBMCs. Receptor source: a human donor in good health (CMV status not recorded). Some clones in this sample may be carry-over from other donors' samples. CDR3s leave out the opening cysteine and the closing phenylalanine or tryptophan. Each record gives: J gene, V gene, CDR3 protein.

J gene: TRBJ2-3
V gene: TRBV7-2
CDR3 protein: ASSSRQGSSTDTQY

J gene: TRBJ2-2
V gene: TRBV5-6
CDR3 protein: ASSSRARGGLF

J gene: TRBJ2-3
V gene: TRBV20-1
CDR3 protein: SAIPGLGVDTQY

J gene: TRBJ1-1
V gene: TRBV7-2
CDR3 protein: ASSLEGDTEAF

J gene: TRBJ2-7
V gene: TRBV20-1
CDR3 protein: SARDPGLAHEQY

J gene: TRBJ1-5
V gene: TRBV5-6
CDR3 protein: ASSRKVGTELNQPQH

J gene: TRBJ2-7
V gene: TRBV25-1
CDR3 protein: ASSAYTHHEQY

J gene: TRBJ2-1
V gene: TRBV4-3
CDR3 protein: ASAGTGRFNEQF

J gene: TRBJ2-1
V gene: TRBV7-8
CDR3 protein: ASSFHGTSAGNEQF

J gene: TRBJ1-1
V gene: TRBV7-2
CDR3 protein: ASSFSGTGVSEAF

J gene: TRBJ2-2
V gene: TRBV20-1
CDR3 protein: SASETIGGPGELF

J gene: TRBJ2-2
V gene: TRBV7-2
CDR3 protein: ASSPPTSGRTGELF

J gene: TRBJ2-5
V gene: TRBV7-8
CDR3 protein: ASSLVVRTGGVQTQY

J gene: TRBJ1-1
V gene: TRBV5-1
CDR3 protein: ASSPVLSGTGAEAF

J gene: TRBJ2-5
V gene: TRBV12-3/TRBV12-4
CDR3 protein: ASSSGGLAGQETQY

J gene: TRBJ1-5
V gene: TRBV20-1
CDR3 protein: SAGDRETQPQH

J gene: TRBJ2-7
V gene: TRBV7-2
CDR3 protein: ASSRGLADRYEQY

J gene: TRBJ1-1
V gene: TRBV5-6
CDR3 protein: ASSLRDRVTTEAF

J gene: TRBJ2-5
V gene: TRBV27
CDR3 protein: ASSSFNPQETQY

J gene: TRBJ2-5
V gene: TRBV2
CDR3 protein: AVWKTETQY

J gene: TRBJ1-1
V gene: TRBV5-4
CDR3 protein: ASSSNPRQGASTEAF

J gene: TRBJ1-3
V gene: TRBV2
CDR3 protein: ASSQDRAGDTIY

J gene: TRBJ2-4
V gene: TRBV7-8
CDR3 protein: ASSLAPGLAKNIQY

J gene: TRBJ2-5
V gene: TRBV7-9
CDR3 protein: ASSPLRETQY

J gene: TRBJ2-1
V gene: TRBV11-3
CDR3 protein: ASSPGTSGGQTRSSYNEQF

J gene: TRBJ1-1
V gene: TRBV7-9
CDR3 protein: ATAGTVDTEAF

J gene: TRBJ2-1
V gene: TRBV7-2
CDR3 protein: ASSFSPGGEQF

J gene: TRBJ2-3
V gene: TRBV7-2
CDR3 protein: ASSLRQGVEDTQY

J gene: TRBJ1-1
V gene: TRBV12-3/TRBV12-4
CDR3 protein: ASSPDGTEAF

J gene: TRBJ1-4
V gene: TRBV20-1
CDR3 protein: SARGQWGRNEKLF

J gene: TRBJ2-5
V gene: TRBV12-3/TRBV12-4
CDR3 protein: ASSLLLGGVGETQY

J gene: TRBJ2-4
V gene: TRBV12-3/TRBV12-4
CDR3 protein: ASSLVAGGPKNIQY

J gene: TRBJ2-1
V gene: TRBV4-2
CDR3 protein: ASSQPGTSGFKEQF